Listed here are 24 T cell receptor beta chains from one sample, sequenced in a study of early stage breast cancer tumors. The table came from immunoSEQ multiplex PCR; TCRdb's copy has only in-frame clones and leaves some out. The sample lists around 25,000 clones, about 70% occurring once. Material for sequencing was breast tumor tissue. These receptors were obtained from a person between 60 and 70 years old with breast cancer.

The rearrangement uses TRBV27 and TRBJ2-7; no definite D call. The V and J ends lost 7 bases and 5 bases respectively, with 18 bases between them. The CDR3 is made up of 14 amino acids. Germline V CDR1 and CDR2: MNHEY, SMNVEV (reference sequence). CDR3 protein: CASTPFGAINEQYF. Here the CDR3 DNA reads TGTGCCAGCACCCCTTTCGGAGCTATAAACGAGCAGTACTTC.

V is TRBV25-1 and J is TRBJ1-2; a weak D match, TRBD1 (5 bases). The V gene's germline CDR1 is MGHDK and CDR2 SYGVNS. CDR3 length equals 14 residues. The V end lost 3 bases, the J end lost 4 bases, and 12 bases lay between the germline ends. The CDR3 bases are TGTGCCAGCAGTGAGGAGGGGCTATTCTATGGCTACACCTTC. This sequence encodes CASSEEGLFYGYTF.

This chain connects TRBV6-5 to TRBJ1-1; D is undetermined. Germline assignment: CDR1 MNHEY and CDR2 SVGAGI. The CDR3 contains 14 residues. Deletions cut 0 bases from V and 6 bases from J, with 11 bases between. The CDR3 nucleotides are TGTGCCAGCAGTTACTCCCCGGGTCGTGCTGAAGCTTTCTTT. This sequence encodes CASSYSPGRAEAFF.

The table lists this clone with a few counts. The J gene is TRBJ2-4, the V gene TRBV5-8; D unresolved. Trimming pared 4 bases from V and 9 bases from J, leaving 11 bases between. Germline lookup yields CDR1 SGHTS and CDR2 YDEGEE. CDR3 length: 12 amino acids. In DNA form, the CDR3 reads TGTGCCAGCAGCCAAGACTTGGGCATTCAGTACTTC. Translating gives CASSQDLGIQYF.

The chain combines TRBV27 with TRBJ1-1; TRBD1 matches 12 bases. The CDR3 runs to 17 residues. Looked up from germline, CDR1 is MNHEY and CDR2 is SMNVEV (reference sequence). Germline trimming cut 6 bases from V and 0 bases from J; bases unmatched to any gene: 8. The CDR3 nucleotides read TGTGCCAGCAGCTCAAGGGGACAGGGGGCCATGAACACTGAAGCTTTCTTT. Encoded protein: CASSSRGQGAMNTEAFF.

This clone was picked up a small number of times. The CDR3 reads CASSFAADYGYTF. DNA of the CDR3: TGTGCCAGCAGCTTTGCTGCGGACTATGGCTACACCTTC. The chain couples TRBV7-6 to TRBJ1-2; D is undetermined. The CDR3 is 13 residues long. The germline V and J ends were trimmed by 3 bases and 3 bases, with 8 bases remaining between them. Germline lookup yields CDR1 SGHVS and CDR2 FNYEAQ.

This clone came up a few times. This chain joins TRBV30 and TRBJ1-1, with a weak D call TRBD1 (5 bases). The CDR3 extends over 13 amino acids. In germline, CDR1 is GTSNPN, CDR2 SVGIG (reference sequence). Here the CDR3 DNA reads TGTGCGAGGGACTCCCGAGGTAGCACTGAAGCTTTCTTT. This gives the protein CARDSRGSTEAFF.

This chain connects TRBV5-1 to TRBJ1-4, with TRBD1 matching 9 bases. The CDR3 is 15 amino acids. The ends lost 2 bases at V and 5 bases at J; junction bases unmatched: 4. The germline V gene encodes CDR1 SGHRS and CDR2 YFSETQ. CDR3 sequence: CASSLLGTGNEKLFF. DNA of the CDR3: TGCGCCAGCAGCTTACTCGGGACAGGGAATGAAAAACTGTTTTTT. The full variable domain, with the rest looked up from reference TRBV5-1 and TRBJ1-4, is KAGVTQTPRYLIKTRGQQVTLSCSPISGHRSVSWYQQTPGQGLQFLFEYFSETQRNKGNFPGRFSGRQFSNSRSEMNVSTLELGDSALYLCASSLLGTGNEKLFFGSGTQLSVL.

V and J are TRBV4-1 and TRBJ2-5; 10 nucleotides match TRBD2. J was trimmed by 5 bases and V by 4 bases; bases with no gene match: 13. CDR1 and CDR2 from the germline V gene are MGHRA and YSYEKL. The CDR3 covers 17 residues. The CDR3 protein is CASSPLPPAGGWETQYF. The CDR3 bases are TGCGCCAGCAGCCCACTCCCCCCAGCGGGAGGGTGGGAGACCCAGTACTTC.

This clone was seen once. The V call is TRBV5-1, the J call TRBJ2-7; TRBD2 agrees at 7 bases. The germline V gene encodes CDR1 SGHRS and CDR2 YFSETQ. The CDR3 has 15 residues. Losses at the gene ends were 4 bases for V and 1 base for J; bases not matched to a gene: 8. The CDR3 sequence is CASSPSAGVSYEQYF. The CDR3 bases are TGCGCCAGCAGCCCTTCCGCGGGAGTATCCTACGAGCAGTACTTC.

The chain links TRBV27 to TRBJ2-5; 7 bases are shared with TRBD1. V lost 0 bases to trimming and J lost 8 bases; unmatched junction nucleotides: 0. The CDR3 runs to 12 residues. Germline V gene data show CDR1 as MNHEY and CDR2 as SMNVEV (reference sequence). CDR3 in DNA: TGTGCCAGCAGTTTATCAGGGGGCACCCAGTACTTC. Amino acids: CASSLSGGTQYF.

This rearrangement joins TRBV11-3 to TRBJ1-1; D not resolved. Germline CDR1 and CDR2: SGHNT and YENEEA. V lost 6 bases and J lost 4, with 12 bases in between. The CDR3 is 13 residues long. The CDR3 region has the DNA TGTGCCAGCAGAAGCGCTACGTCCACTGAAGCTTTCTTT. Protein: CASRSATSTEAFF.

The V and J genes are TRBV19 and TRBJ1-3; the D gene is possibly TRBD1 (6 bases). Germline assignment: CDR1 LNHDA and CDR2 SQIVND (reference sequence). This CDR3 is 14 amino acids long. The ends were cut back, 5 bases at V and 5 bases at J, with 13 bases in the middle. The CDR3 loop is CASSGGDTRNTIYF. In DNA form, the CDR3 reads TGTGCCAGTAGTGGGGGGGACACCCGAAACACCATATATTTT. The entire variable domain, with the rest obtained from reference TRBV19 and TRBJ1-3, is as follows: DGGITQSPKYLFRKEGQNVTLSCEQNLNHDAMYWYRQDPGQGLRLIYYSQIVNDFQKGDIAEGYSVSREKKESFPLTVTSAQKNPTAFYLCASSGGDTRNTIYFGEGSWLTVV.

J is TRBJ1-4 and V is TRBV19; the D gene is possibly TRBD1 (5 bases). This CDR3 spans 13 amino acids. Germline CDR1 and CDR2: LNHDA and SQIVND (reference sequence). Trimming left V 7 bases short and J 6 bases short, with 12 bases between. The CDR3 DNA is TGTGCCAGTAACTCCGACAGATATGAAAAACTGTTTTTT. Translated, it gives CASNSDRYEKLFF.

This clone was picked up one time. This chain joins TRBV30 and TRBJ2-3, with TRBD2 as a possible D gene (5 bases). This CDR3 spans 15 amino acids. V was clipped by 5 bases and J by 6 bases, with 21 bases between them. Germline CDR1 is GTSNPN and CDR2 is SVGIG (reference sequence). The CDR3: CAWVNRAEAQDTQYF. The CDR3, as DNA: TGTGCCTGGGTAAACCGAGCGGAGGCTCAGGATACGCAGTATTTT.

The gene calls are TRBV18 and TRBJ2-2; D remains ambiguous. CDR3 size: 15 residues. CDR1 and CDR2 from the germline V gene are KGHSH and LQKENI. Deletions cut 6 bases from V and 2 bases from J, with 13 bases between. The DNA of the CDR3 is TGTGCCAGCTCTATGGCCATCCCCAACACCGGGGAGCTGTTTTTT. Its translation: CASSMAIPNTGELFF.

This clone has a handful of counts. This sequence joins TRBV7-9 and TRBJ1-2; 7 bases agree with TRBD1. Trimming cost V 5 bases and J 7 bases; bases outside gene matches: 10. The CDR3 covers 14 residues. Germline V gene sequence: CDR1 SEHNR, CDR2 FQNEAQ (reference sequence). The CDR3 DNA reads TGTGCCAGCAGCCCCGGAAGGGGGCATCTTGGCTACACCTTC. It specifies CASSPGRGHLGYTF. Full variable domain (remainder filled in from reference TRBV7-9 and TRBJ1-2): DTGVSQNPRHKITKRGQNVTFRCDPISEHNRLYWYRQTLGQGPEFLTYFQNEAQLEKSRLLSDRFSAERPKGSFSTLEIQRTEQGDSAMYLCASSPGRGHLGYTFGSGTRLTVV.

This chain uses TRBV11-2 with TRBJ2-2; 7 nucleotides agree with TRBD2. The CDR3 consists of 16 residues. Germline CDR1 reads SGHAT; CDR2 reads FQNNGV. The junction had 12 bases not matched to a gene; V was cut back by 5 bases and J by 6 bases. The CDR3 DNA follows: TGTGCCAGCAGCACCTGGGAGGGTACGGATGCCGGGGAGCTGTTTTTT. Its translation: CASSTWEGTDAGELFF.

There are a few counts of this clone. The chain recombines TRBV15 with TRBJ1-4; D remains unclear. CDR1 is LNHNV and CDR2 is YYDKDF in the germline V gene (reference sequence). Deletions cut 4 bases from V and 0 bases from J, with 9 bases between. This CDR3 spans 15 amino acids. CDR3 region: CATSTVGATNEKLFF. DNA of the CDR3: TGTGCCACCAGCACTGTCGGAGCAACTAATGAAAAACTGTTTTTT.

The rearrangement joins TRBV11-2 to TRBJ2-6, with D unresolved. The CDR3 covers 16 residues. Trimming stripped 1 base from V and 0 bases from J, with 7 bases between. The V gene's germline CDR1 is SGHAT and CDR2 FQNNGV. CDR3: CASSLGISSGANVLTF. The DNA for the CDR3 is TGTGCCAGCAGCTTAGGTATTAGCTCTGGGGCCAACGTCCTGACTTTC. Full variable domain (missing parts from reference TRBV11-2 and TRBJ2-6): EAGVAQSPRYKIIEKRQSVAFWCNPISGHATLYWYQQILGQGPKLLIQFQNNGVVDDSQLPKDRFSAERLKGVDSTLKIQPAKLEDSAVYLCASSLGISSGANVLTFGAGSRLTVL.

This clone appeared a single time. The CDR3 sequence is CASTTRDSPYEQYF. Here the CDR3 DNA reads TGTGCCAGCACTACGAGGGACAGTCCCTACGAGCAGTACTTC. The chain links TRBV11-3 to TRBJ2-7, with 7 positions matching TRBD1. V shed 7 bases and J 2 bases; nucleotides not matched to a gene: 8. Germline loops: CDR1 SGHNT, CDR2 YENEEA. There are 14 residues in the CDR3.

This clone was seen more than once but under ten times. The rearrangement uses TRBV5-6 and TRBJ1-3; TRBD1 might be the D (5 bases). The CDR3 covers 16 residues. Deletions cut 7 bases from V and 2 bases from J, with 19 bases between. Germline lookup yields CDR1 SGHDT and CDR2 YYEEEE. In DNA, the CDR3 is TGTGCCAGCGGGCTAGGACTGGGAGGGGCTGGAAACACCATATATTTT. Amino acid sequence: CASGLGLGGAGNTIYF.

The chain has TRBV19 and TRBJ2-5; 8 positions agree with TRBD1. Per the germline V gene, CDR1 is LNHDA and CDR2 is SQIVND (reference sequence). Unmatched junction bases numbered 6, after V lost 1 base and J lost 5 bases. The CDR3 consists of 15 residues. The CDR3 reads CASSIGDRGTETQYF. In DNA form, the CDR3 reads TGTGCCAGTAGTATAGGTGACAGGGGCACGGAGACCCAGTACTTC.

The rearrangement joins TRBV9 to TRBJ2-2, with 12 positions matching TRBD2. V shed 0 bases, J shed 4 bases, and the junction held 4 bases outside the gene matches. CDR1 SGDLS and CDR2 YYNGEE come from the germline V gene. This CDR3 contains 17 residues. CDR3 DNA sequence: TGTGCCAGCAGCGTAGAGAGACTAGCGGGAGCCACCGGGGAGCTGTTTTTT. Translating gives CASSVERLAGATGELFF.